This T cell receptor (beta chain) was recorded in a study of cytomegalovirus exposure and HLA in healthy donors. Primers: 60 Vbeta forward and 13 Jbeta reverse. Only in-frame clones appear in the TCRdb table, and some are missing; sequencing was by immunoSEQ multiplex PCR. Counted here are 160,000 or so clones, about 77% occurring once; the ten biggest clones make up under 2.5%. This CDR3 has 16 amino acids. The V segment lost 5 bases and the J segment 4 bases; nucleotides outside the gene matches: 11. Germline values: CDR1 KGHSH, CDR2 LQKENI. The sequence was collected from a man aged 55 to 70 in good health and CMV-seronegative. The chain joins TRBV18 to TRBJ2-3; 8 bases match TRBD1. Material for sequencing was PBMCs. The DNA of the CDR3 is TGTGCCAGCTCATCGAACACAGGGGGAGTAGCAGATACGCAGTATTTT. Amino acids: CASSSNTGGVADTQYF.